A single sample gave rise to the 30 T cell receptor beta chains below, sequenced in a study of T cell responses to AZD1222 COVID-19 vaccine. Clones were sequenced by immunoSEQ multiplex PCR, and TCRdb holds only the in-frame ones, with some missing. The table records 15,000 to 20,000 clones, roughly 79% of them present only once. The material sequenced was peripheral blood, taken 28 days after the second AZD1222 dose. The receptor source for this set is an adult who received the AZD1222 COVID-19 vaccine.

This clone was seen a few times. V usage is TRBV7-3 and J usage is TRBJ1-6; TRBD1 matches 9 bases. The CDR3 sequence is 16 residues long. The V gene's germline CDR1 is SGHTA and CDR2 FQGTGA. V was clipped by 5 bases and J by 6 bases; unmatched bases: 8. CDR3 nucleotide sequence: TGTGCCAGCAGCCGAACTGGGACAGGGACTAATTCACCCCTCCACTTT. Translated: CASSRTGTGTNSPLHF.

The chain combines TRBV27 with TRBJ2-2; D is undetermined. CDR1 is MNHEY and CDR2 is SMNVEV in the germline V gene (reference sequence). The CDR3 spans 14 residues. V lost 4 bases and J 1 base, leaving 7 bases between the germline ends. CDR3 bases: TGTGCCAGCAGTTGGGCAGTGAACACCGGGGAGCTGTTTTTT. This translates into CASSWAVNTGELFF.

The chain employs TRBV19 and TRBJ1-5; weak D call: TRBD1 (6 bases). V shed 3 bases and J shed 1 base, with 10 bases lying between them. The CDR3 is made up of 15 amino acids. CDR1 LNHDA and CDR2 SQIVND come from the germline V gene (reference sequence). The chain's CDR3 is CASSITGISNQPQHF. CDR3 nucleotides: TGTGCCAGTAGTATTACAGGGATAAGCAATCAGCCCCAGCATTTT.

The chain combines TRBV3-1 (or the pseudogene TRBV3-2) with TRBJ2-2; unclear D gene. The CDR3 runs to 15 residues. Trimming stripped 4 bases from V and 1 base from J, with 10 bases between. Germline CDR1 is LGHDT and CDR2 is YNNKEL (reference sequence). CDR3 region: CASSPLQQNTGELFF. DNA of the CDR3: TGTGCCAGCAGCCCTTTGCAACAGAACACCGGGGAGCTGTTTTTT.

The chain employs TRBV2 and TRBJ2-7, with 10 bases fitting TRBD2. The CDR3 runs 14 residues. The J segment lost 5 bases and the V segment lost 8 bases, leaving 9 bases of the junction unmatched. Germline assignment: CDR1 SNHLY and CDR2 FYNNEI. The CDR3 is CASRWSSGSHEQYF. The DNA for the CDR3 is TGTGCCAGCCGTTGGTCTAGCGGGAGCCACGAGCAGTACTTC.

The genes are TRBV9 and TRBJ2-2; no definite D call. The CDR3 sequence is 14 residues long. Trimming took off 2 bases at V and 4 bases at J, with 9 bases between the two ends. Germline-derived CDR1 and CDR2 are SGDLS and YYNGEE. This CDR3 reads CASSVNPGTGELFF. Written as DNA, the CDR3 is TGTGCCAGCAGCGTTAATCCCGGCACCGGGGAGCTGTTTTTT.

The V gene is TRBV5-4, the J gene TRBJ2-5; the match to TRBD1 covers 7 bases. Germline V gene data show CDR1 as SGHNT and CDR2 as YYREEE (reference sequence). V shed 4 bases and J 3 bases; nucleotides not matched to a gene: 6. The CDR3 length is 14 residues. The chain's CDR3 is CASSKTTGEETQYF. CDR3 sequence (DNA): TGTGCCAGCAGCAAAACCACAGGGGAAGAGACCCAGTACTTC.

This rearrangement joins TRBV11-3 to TRBJ2-2; 8 nucleotides agree with TRBD2. Per the germline V gene, CDR1 is SGHNT and CDR2 is YENEEA. The V gene end was trimmed by 2 bases and the J gene end by 2 bases; junction bases not matched to a gene: 4. CDR3 length equals 16 residues. The CDR3: CASSLISGGNTGELFF. CDR3 bases: TGTGCCAGCAGCTTAATAAGCGGGGGTAACACCGGGGAGCTGTTTTTT.

In nucleotides, the CDR3 is TGCGCCAGCAGCTTGGGAGACAGCTTAACTCAGCCCCAGCATTTT. Translated: CASSLGDSLTQPQHF. J is TRBJ1-5 and V is TRBV5-1, with D possibly matching TRBD1 (5 bases). The CDR3 sequence is 15 residues long. Trimming stripped 0 bases from V and 6 bases from J, with 13 bases between. The germline V gene has CDR1 SGHRS and CDR2 YFSETQ.

V gene TRBV29-1 combines with J gene TRBJ1-2; 9 bases are shared with TRBD1. The CDR3 is 14 residues long. Germline V gene data show CDR1 as SQVTM and CDR2 as ANQGSEA. V lost 0 bases to trimming and J lost 7 bases; unmatched junction nucleotides: 6. For the CDR3, the DNA is TGCAGCGTTGAAGATTACAGGGGGCAGGGTGGCTACACCTTC. It codes for CSVEDYRGQGGYTF.

V gene TRBV18 combines with J gene TRBJ1-4; TRBD1 agrees at 8 bases. The ends lost 4 bases at V and 0 bases at J; junction bases unmatched: 4. Germline V lookup: CDR1 KGHSH, CDR2 LQKENI. The CDR3 has 16 amino acids. The CDR3 here is CASSLGQVSTNEKLFF. The CDR3 coding sequence is TGTGCCAGCTCACTGGGACAGGTATCAACTAATGAAAAACTGTTTTTT.

The chain recombines TRBV4-3 with TRBJ2-6; 10 bases fit TRBD2. Germline CDR1 LGHNA, CDR2 YSLEER. This CDR3 has 19 amino acids. The V and J ends lost 1 base and 0 bases, in that order; junction bases with no gene match: 6. The CDR3 spells CASSQGGPSGSSGANVLTF. As DNA, the CDR3 is TGCGCCAGCAGCCAAGGCGGGCCTAGCGGGAGCTCTGGGGCCAACGTCCTGACTTTC.

The gene calls are TRBV11-2 and TRBJ1-1, with unresolved D. CDR3 length: 16 amino acids. V was cut by 3 bases and J by 1 base, with 15 bases left in between. Per germline, CDR1 SGHAT and CDR2 FQNNGV. CDR3 sequence (DNA): TGTGCCAGCAGCTTTAGACGGAGCGACTCGAACACTGAAGCTTTCTTT. It encodes CASSFRRSDSNTEAFF.

V gene TRBV30 combines with J gene TRBJ1-1, with D uncertain. The germline V and J ends were trimmed by 1 base and 3 bases, with 12 bases remaining between them. The CDR3 contains 14 residues. Germline V gene data show CDR1 as GTSNPN and CDR2 as SVGIG (reference sequence). The CDR3 region has the DNA TGTGCCTGGAGTGAAGGGCAGTTTTACACTGAAGCTTTCTTT. It translates to CAWSEGQFYTEAFF.

The DNA of the CDR3 is TGTGCCACCAGCAGAGTATCGGGGGGCAATGAGCAGTTCTTC. It specifies CATSRVSGGNEQFF. J is TRBJ2-1 and V is TRBV15, with 7 bases matching TRBD2. The junction had 3 bases not matched to a gene; V was cut back by 1 base and J by 6 bases. CDR3 size: 14 residues. Germline V gene lookup returns CDR1 LNHNV and CDR2 YYDKDF (reference sequence).

The chain combines TRBV20-1 with TRBJ1-2, with D hard to call. The germline gives CDR1 DFQATT, CDR2 SNEGSKA (reference sequence). The CDR3 runs 11 residues. V shed 3 bases and J shed 5 bases, with 7 bases lying between them. The CDR3, as DNA: TGCAGTGCTAGGCGAGATTATGGCTACACCTTC. The encoded protein is CSARRDYGYTF.

The chain couples TRBV6-5 to TRBJ2-5, with 8 positions matching TRBD2. This CDR3 spans 15 amino acids. V lost 6 bases and J lost 4; bases outside the gene matches: 10. Germline CDR1 is MNHEY and CDR2 is SVGAGI. The CDR3 region has the DNA TGTGCCAGCAGCCCCACCCGGGGGGGAGGAGAGACCCAGTACTTC. Its protein product is CASSPTRGGGETQYF.

The CDR3 region is CASSVAPGGTSTNEKLFF. CDR3 nucleotide sequence: TGTGCCAGCAGCGTAGCTCCCGGAGGGACCTCAACTAATGAAAAACTGTTTTTT. The V and J genes are TRBV9 and TRBJ1-4; tentative D call: TRBD1 (5 bases). This CDR3 region has 18 residues. V dropped 0 bases and J dropped 0 bases, with 15 bases sitting between them. Germline V gene sequence: CDR1 SGDLS, CDR2 YYNGEE. Filled out from reference TRBV9 and TRBJ1-4, the complete variable domain reads DSGVTQTPKHLITATGQRVTLRCSPRSGDLSVYWYQQSLDQGLQFLIQYYNGEERAKGNILERFSAQQFPDLHSELNLSSLELGDSALYFCASSVAPGGTSTNEKLFFGSGTQLSVL.

The chain has TRBV18 and TRBJ2-7; 7 bases agree with TRBD1. The V and J ends lost 3 bases and 1 base, in that order; junction bases with no gene match: 3. CDR3 length: 14 residues. The germline gives CDR1 KGHSH, CDR2 LQKENI. DNA of the CDR3: TGTGCCAGCTCACCGTGGGGACAGTCCTACGAGCAGTACTTC. Protein sequence: CASSPWGQSYEQYF.

This chain joins TRBV5-1 and TRBJ1-2, with D maybe TRBD1 (5 bases). The V and J ends lost 0 bases and 8 bases respectively, with 14 bases between them. The length of the CDR3 is 14 residues. Per the germline V gene, CDR1 is SGHRS and CDR2 is YFSETQ. In DNA form, the CDR3 reads TGCGCCAGCAGCTTGGGCGTACAGGCCAGCGGCTACACCTTC. Translated: CASSLGVQASGYTF.

V and J are TRBV5-6 and TRBJ2-2, with D maybe TRBD1 (7 bases). Germline assignment: CDR1 SGHDT and CDR2 YYEEEE. The CDR3 runs to 17 residues. The V and J ends lost 1 base and 7 bases respectively, with 20 bases between them. CDR3 sequence: CASSLYLSGGLGGELFF. Here the CDR3 DNA reads TGTGCCAGCAGCTTGTACTTATCAGGGGGGCTTGGCGGGGAGCTGTTTTTT.

The chain links TRBV11-3 to TRBJ2-5, with 7 nucleotides matching TRBD1. The CDR3 runs 15 residues. Per germline, CDR1 SGHNT and CDR2 YENEEA. The V and J ends lost 1 base and 1 base, in that order; junction bases with no gene match: 3. The CDR3 sequence is CASSLGQGPQETQYF. The CDR3 DNA reads as TGTGCCAGCAGCTTAGGACAGGGACCCCAAGAGACCCAGTACTTC.

The chain recombines TRBV6-5 with TRBJ1-2; weak D call: TRBD1 (5 bases). Trimming shortened V by 2 bases and J by 8 bases, and 15 bases separated the two germline ends. The CDR3 is made up of 14 amino acids. Looked up from germline, CDR1 is MNHEY and CDR2 is SVGAGI. The chain's CDR3 is CASSYGTERGGYTF. CDR3 bases: TGTGCCAGCAGTTACGGTACGGAAAGGGGAGGCTACACCTTC.

This chain links TRBV5-4 with TRBJ1-2, with 7 bases identical to TRBD1. Germline CDR1 SGHNT, CDR2 YYREEE (reference sequence). There are 13 residues in the CDR3. The J segment lost 4 bases and the V segment lost 1 base, leaving 1 base of the junction unmatched. CDR3 in DNA: TGTGCCAGCAGCTTGAGGGACAGCTATGGCTACACCTTC. Its protein is CASSLRDSYGYTF.

Sample share makes this clone medium-sized. This sequence joins TRBV18 and TRBJ2-5; D remains ambiguous. The V gene's germline CDR1 is KGHSH and CDR2 LQKENI. The CDR3 contains 13 residues. Trimming removed 2 bases from V and 4 bases from J, with 8 bases in between. Here the CDR3 reads CASSPIQRETQYF. CDR3 in DNA: TGTGCCAGCTCACCAATCCAGAGAGAGACCCAGTACTTC. Variable domain in full (rest from reference TRBV18 and TRBJ2-5): NAGVMQNPRHLVRRRGQEARLRCSPMKGHSHVYWYRQLPEEGLKFMVYLQKENIIDESGMPKERFSAEFPKEGPSILRIQQVVRGDSAAYFCASSPIQRETQYFGPGTRLLVL.

In DNA form, the CDR3 reads TGCGCCAGCAGCGAGCAAGATACGCAGTATTTT. Translated, it gives CASSEQDTQYF. This sequence joins TRBV5-1 and TRBJ2-3; D unresolved. Germline V CDR1 and CDR2: SGHRS, YFSETQ. The germline V and J ends were trimmed by 4 bases and 5 bases, with 5 bases remaining between them. The CDR3 length is 11 residues. The entire variable domain, with the rest obtained from reference TRBV5-1 and TRBJ2-3, is as follows: KAGVTQTPRYLIKTRGQQVTLSCSPISGHRSVSWYQQTPGQGLQFLFEYFSETQRNKGNFPGRFSGRQFSNSRSEMNVSTLELGDSALYLCASSEQDTQYFGPGTRLTVL.

V is TRBV29-1 and J is TRBJ1-1; D unclear. Trimming cost V 8 bases and J 0 bases, with 13 bases left between them. In germline, CDR1 is SQVTM, CDR2 ANQGSEA. The CDR3 covers 13 residues. CDR3 in DNA: TGCAGCTCGAGGACCGAGATGAACACTGAAGCTTTCTTT. As protein: CSSRTEMNTEAFF.

The chain recombines TRBV5-1 with TRBJ2-2, with D perhaps TRBD1 (5 bases). V was trimmed by 1 base and J by 2 bases, leaving 9 bases between them. The CDR3 runs 15 residues. Germline V CDR1 and CDR2: SGHRS, YFSETQ. CDR3: CASSLTGYNTGELFF. Here the CDR3 DNA reads TGCGCCAGCAGCTTGACAGGCTATAACACCGGGGAGCTGTTTTTT.

The chain has TRBV25-1 and TRBJ2-1; D could derive from TRBD1 or TRBD2 (5 bases each). The V end was cut by 7 bases, the J end by 0 bases, with 13 bases between. The CDR3 runs to 15 residues. Germline CDR1 reads MGHDK; CDR2 reads SYGVNS. DNA of the CDR3: TGTGCCAGCATGGCCCGGGACGCCTCCTACAATGAGCAGTTCTTC. Translated: CASMARDASYNEQFF. The full variable domain, completed using reference TRBV25-1 and TRBJ2-1, is EADIYQTPRYLVIGTGKKITLECSQTMGHDKMYWYQQDPGMELHLIHYSYGVNSTEKGDLSSESTVSRIRTEHFPLTLESARPSHTSQYLCASMARDASYNEQFFGPGTRLTVL.

The CDR3 DNA follows: TGTGCCAGCAGCTTACTCGCGACTAGCGGGATATACGAGCAGTACTTC. It encodes CASSLLATSGIYEQYF. The chain uses TRBV5-4 and TRBJ2-7, with 11 bases aligning to TRBD2. After removal of 2 bases from V and 4 bases from J, the junction contained 8 bases not matched to a gene. The CDR3 is 16 residues long. The V gene's germline CDR1 is SGHNT and CDR2 YYREEE (reference sequence).